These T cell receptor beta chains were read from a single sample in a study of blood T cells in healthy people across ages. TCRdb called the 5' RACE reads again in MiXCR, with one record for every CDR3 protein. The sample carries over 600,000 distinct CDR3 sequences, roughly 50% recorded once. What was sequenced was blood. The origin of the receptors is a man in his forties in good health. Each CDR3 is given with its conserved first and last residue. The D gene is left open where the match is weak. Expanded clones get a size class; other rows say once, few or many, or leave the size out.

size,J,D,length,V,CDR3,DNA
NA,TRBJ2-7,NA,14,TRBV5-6,CASSLLLRQDEQYF,TGTGCCAGCAGCTTATTACTAAGACAAGACGAGCAGTACTTC
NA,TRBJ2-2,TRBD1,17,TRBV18,CASSPSQARQGAGELFF,TGTGCCAGCTCACCAAGTCAGGCGCGGCAGGGGGCCGGGGAGCTGTTTTTT
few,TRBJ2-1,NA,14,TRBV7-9,CASSFSYSNNEQFF,TGTGCCAGCAGCTTTTCCTACTCGAACAATGAGCAGTTCTTC
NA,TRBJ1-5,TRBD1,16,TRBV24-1,CATSATGNVGNQPLHF,TGTGCCACCAGTGCGACAGGGAATGTGGGAAATCAGCCCCTGCATTTT
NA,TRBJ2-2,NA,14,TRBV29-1,CSAGQKTNTGELFF,TGCAGCGCCGGACAGAAAACGAACACCGGGGAGCTGTTTTTT
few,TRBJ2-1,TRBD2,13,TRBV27,CASKTGRDNEQFF,TGTGCCAGCAAAACCGGGAGGGACAATGAGCAGTTCTTC
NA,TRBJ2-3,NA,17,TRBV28,CASSLGRVSRSTDTQYF,TGTGCCAGCAGTCTAGGTAGGGTATCACGAAGCACAGATACGCAGTATTTT
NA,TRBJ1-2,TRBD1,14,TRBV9,CASSAGQGGYGYTF,TGTGCCAGCAGCGCCGGACAGGGAGGCTATGGCTACACCTTC
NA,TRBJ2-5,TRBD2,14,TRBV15,CATSGATSGGRPYF,TGTGCCACCAGCGGAGCGACTAGCGGGGGGCGTCCGTACTTC
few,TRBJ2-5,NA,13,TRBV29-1,CSVGLAVMETQYF,TGCAGCGTCGGGTTGGCCGTGATGGAGACCCAGTACTTC
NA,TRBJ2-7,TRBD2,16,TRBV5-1,CASSLDGLAGVEEQYF,TGCGCCAGCAGCCTTGACGGACTAGCGGGAGTGGAGGAGCAGTACTTC
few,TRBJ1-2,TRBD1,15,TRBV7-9,CASSSRTGTPHGYTF,TGTGCCAGCAGCTCGCGGACAGGGACGCCCCATGGCTACACCTTC
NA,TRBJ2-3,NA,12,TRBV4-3,CASSQPQDTQYF,TGCGCCAGCAGCCAACCACAAGATACGCAGTATTTT
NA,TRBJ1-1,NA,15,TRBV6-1,CASHPDGGMNTEAFF,TGTGCCAGCCACCCAGATGGGGGAATGAACACTGAAGCTTTCTTT
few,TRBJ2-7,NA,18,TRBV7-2,CASSTAAGGTAKLYEQYF,TGTGCCAGCAGCACCGCCGCGGGCGGGACAGCGAAGTTATACGAGCAGTACTTC
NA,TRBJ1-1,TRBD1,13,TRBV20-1,CSVPDRVRTEAFF,TGCAGTGTTCCGGACAGGGTGCGTACTGAAGCTTTCTTT
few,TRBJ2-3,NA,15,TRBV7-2,CASSLGQESTDTQYF,TGTGCCAGCAGCTTAGGTCAGGAGAGCACAGATACGCAGTATTTT
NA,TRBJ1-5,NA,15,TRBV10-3,CAISDPGQGLEPQHF,TGTGCCATCAGTGATCCGGGACAAGGCCTCGAGCCCCAGCATTTT
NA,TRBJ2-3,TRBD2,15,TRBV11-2,CASSLEGSGIDTQYF,TGTGCCAGCAGCTTAGAGGGTAGCGGGATAGATACGCAGTATTTT
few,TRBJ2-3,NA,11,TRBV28,CASSVEDTQYF,TGTGCCAGCAGTGTAGAAGATACGCAGTATTTT
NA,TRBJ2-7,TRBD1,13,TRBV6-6,CASVGTGVYEQYF,TGTGCCAGCGTAGGGACAGGGGTCTACGAGCAGTACTTC
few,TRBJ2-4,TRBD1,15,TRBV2,CASSETGTGGYEQYF,TGTGCCAGCAGTGAAACCGGGACAGGGGGCTATGAGCAGTACTTC
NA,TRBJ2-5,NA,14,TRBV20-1,CSAIRPGAQETQYF,TGCAGTGCTATACGTCCAGGGGCTCAAGAGACCCAGTACTTC
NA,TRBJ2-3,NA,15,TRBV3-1,CASSQLRGDTDTQYF,TGTGCCAGCAGCCAGCTTAGAGGGGATACAGATACGCAGTATTTT
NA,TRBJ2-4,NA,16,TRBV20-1,CSARVVRTLAKNIQYF,TGCAGTGCTAGAGTGGTCCGGACGCTAGCCAAAAACATTCAGTACTTC
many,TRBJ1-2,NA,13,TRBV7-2,CASNHNINYGYTF,TGTGCCAGCAATCACAATATTAACTATGGCTACACCTTC
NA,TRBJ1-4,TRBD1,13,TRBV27,CASSIQGNEKLFF,TGTGCCAGCAGTATACAGGGGAATGAAAAACTGTTTTTT
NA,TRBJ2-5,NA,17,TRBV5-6,CASSSVQGFGFQETQYF,TGTGCCAGCAGCTCCGTCCAGGGCTTTGGGTTCCAAGAGACCCAGTACTTC
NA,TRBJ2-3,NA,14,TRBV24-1,CATILEGSTDTQYF,TGTGCCACCATTTTGGAGGGATCCACAGATACGCAGTATTTT
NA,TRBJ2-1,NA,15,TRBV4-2,CASSQERQGFGEQFF,TGTGCCAGCAGCCAAGAGCGGCAGGGATTCGGTGAGCAGTTCTTC
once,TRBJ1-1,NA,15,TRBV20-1,CSASFRGSGFSEAFF,TGCAGTGCTAGTTTCCGGGGTTCGGGTTTCAGTGAAGCTTTCTTT
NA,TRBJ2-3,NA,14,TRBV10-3,CAISSRDGVDTQYF,TGTGCCATCAGTAGCCGGGACGGAGTGGATACGCAGTATTTT
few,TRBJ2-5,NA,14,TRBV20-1,CSASRSGLQETQYF,TGCAGTGCTAGTAGGAGCGGGCTACAAGAGACCCAGTACTTC
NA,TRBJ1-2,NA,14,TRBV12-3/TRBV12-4,CASSPYGLGLGYTF,TGTGCCAGCAGTCCCTACGGACTAGGGTTAGGCTACACCTTC
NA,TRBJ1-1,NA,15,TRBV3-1,CASSQAIGGSTEAFF,TGTGCCAGCAGCCAAGCAATCGGGGGGAGCACTGAAGCTTTCTTT
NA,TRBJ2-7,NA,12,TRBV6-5,CASSDSYDEQYF,TGTGCCAGCTCAGATTCCTACGATGAGCAGTACTTC
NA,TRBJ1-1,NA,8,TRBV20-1,CSAGVAFF,TGCAGTGCAGGAGTCGCTTTCTTT
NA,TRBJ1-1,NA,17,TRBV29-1,CSAKPEGQTRLYTEAFF,TGCAGCGCTAAACCCGAGGGGCAGACCAGACTGTACACTGAAGCTTTCTTT
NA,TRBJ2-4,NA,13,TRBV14,CASSQDLQGKQYF,TGTGCCAGCAGCCAAGACCTCCAGGGAAAGCAGTACTTC
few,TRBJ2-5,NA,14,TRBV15,CATSRGSEEETQYF,TGTGCCACCAGCAGGGGATCCGAGGAAGAGACCCAGTACTTC
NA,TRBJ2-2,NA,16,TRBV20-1,CSAREFGGMKTGELFF,TGCAGTGCTAGAGAGTTTGGGGGAATGAAGACCGGGGAGCTGTTTTTT
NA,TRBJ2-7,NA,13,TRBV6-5,CASGGTDLYEQYF,TGTGCCAGCGGCGGGACAGATCTCTACGAGCAGTACTTC
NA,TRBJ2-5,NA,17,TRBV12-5,CASGLSGAGLGEETQYF,TGTGCTAGTGGTTTGTCGGGGGCAGGACTAGGGGAAGAGACCCAGTACTTC
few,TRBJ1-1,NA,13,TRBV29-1,CSVEGGSNTEAFF,TGCAGCGTTGAAGGTGGGTCGAACACTGAAGCTTTCTTT
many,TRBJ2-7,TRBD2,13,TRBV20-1,CSAKGTSLYEQYF,TGCAGTGCTAAGGGGACTAGCCTGTACGAGCAGTACTTC
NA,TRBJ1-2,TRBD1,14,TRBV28,CASKVVQGNYGYTF,TGTGCCAGCAAAGTAGTACAGGGGAACTATGGCTACACCTTC
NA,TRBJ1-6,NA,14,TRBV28,CASGGGSYNSPLHF,TGTGCCAGCGGAGGGGGGAGTTATAATTCACCCCTCCACTTT
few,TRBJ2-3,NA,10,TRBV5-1,CASTVDTQYF,TGCGCCAGTACAGTAGATACGCAGTATTTT
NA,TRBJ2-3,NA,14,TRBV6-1,CASSEQAHTDTQYF,TGTGCCAGCAGTGAACAAGCGCACACAGATACGCAGTATTTT
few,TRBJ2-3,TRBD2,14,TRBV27,CATRGGGPPDTQYF,TGTGCCACTCGCGGCGGGGGGCCCCCAGATACGCAGTATTTT
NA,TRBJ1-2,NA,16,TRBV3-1,CASSPIKGRLSYGYTF,TGTGCCAGCAGCCCGATAAAGGGCAGGCTCTCCTATGGCTACACCTTC
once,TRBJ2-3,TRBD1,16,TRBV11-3,CASSFLDRASTDTQYF,TGTGCCAGCAGCTTCCTGGACAGGGCTAGCACAGATACGCAGTATTTT
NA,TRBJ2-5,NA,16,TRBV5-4,CASSASGRAGRETQYF,TGTGCCAGCAGCGCCTCGGGTAGGGCAGGTCGAGAGACCCAGTACTTC
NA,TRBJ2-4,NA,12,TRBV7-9,CASNPAGNIQYF,TGTGCCAGCAATCCAGCGGGAAACATTCAGTACTTC
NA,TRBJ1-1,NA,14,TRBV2,CASSAGPGVAEAFF,TGTGCCAGCAGCGCCGGGCCCGGGGTGGCTGAAGCTTTCTTT
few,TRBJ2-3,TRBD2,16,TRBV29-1,CSVGNLREHGTDTQYF,TGCAGCGTTGGTAACCTGCGGGAGCATGGCACAGATACGCAGTATTTT
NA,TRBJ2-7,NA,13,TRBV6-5,CASRPTDSYEQYF,TGTGCCAGCAGACCGACTGACTCCTACGAGCAGTACTTC
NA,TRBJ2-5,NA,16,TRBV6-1,CASRGTSGQREETQYF,TGTGCCAGCAGGGGAACGTCGGGACAGCGGGAAGAGACCCAGTACTTC
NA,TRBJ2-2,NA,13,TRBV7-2,CASSPLIAGELFF,TGTGCCAGCAGCCCTTTAATAGCCGGGGAGCTGTTTTTT